The next 8 T cell receptor beta chains were all read from a single sample in a study of CD8+CD57+ T cells in acquired aplastic anemia (dated by TCRdb to the late 2010s). Sequencing took place on an Illumina HiSeq 2000. Genomic DNA served as template for TCR beta VDJ combination and CDR3 sequence profiling. TCRdb cleaned the public reads at Q25 with fastp, built clones with MiXCR and kept in-frame beta chains. CDR3 protein duplicates are merged, each entry listing the most common genes and DNA. The sample table shows about 180,000 distinct CDR3 sequences, and over 40% are seen once. The top ten clones comprise under 2% of the sample. Expansion of CD8+CD57+ cells had been shown by flow cytometry in the patients chosen for sequencing. Input material: sorted CD4+, CD8+, or CD8+CD57+ T cells (not recorded which) from PBMCs. These receptors were taken from a human donor with aplastic anemia.

In regard to this clonotype: This may arise from a read error, as a much more abundant clone is one base away. The chain uses TRBV30 and TRBJ2-7; D remains ambiguous. This CDR3 spans 13 amino acids. The germline V gene has CDR1 GTSNPN and CDR2 SVGIG (reference sequence). DNA of the CDR3: TGTGCCTGGAGTGGGGCAGGCCCAGGAGAGCTGTACTTC. Residues: CAWSGAGPGELYF.

The genes are TRBV24-1 and TRBJ2-2; D might be TRBD1 or TRBD2, each matching 5 bases. Trimming took 3 bases from V and 0 from J, leaving 16 bases between them. Germline V gives CDR1 KGHDR, CDR2 SFDVKD. The CDR3 extends over 18 amino acids. CDR3 sequence: CATSDITGTHPNTGELFF. CDR3 nucleotide sequence: TGTGCCACCAGTGATATAACCGGGACCCACCCGAACACCGGGGAGCTGTTTTTT.

The rearrangement links TRBV7-9 to TRBJ2-2; no clear D. The ends were cut back, 3 bases at V and 0 bases at J, with 5 bases in the middle. This CDR3 is 14 amino acids long. Germline CDR1 reads SEHNR; CDR2 reads FQNEAQ (reference sequence). The CDR3 nucleotides read TGTGCCAGCAGCTTTAGAGCGAACACCGGGGAGCTGTTTTTT. It is translated as CASSFRANTGELFF.

The chain combines TRBV20-1 with TRBJ1-2; tentatively, D is TRBD1 (6 bases). The ends were cut back, 6 bases at V and 10 bases at J, with 18 bases in the middle. This CDR3 has 12 amino acids. Germline loops: CDR1 DFQATT, CDR2 SNEGSKA (reference sequence). CDR3 sequence (DNA): TGCAGTGCCAGCAGATCAGGGGTCGACTACACCTTC. Translated: CSASRSGVDYTF.

J is TRBJ1-2 and V is TRBV19; TRBD1 is a possible D gene (6 bases). Trimming took off 7 bases at V and 0 bases at J, with 12 bases between the two ends. In germline, CDR1 is LNHDA, CDR2 SQIVND (reference sequence). This CDR3 is built from 14 residues. The CDR3 DNA is TGTGCCAGTACCACGGACAGCACTAACTATGGCTACACCTTC. Translation: CASTTDSTNYGYTF.

This clonotype was picked up a small number of times. The V gene is TRBV3-1, the J gene TRBJ2-1; the D gene is possibly TRBD1 (6 bases). Germline-derived CDR1 and CDR2 are LGHDT and YNNKEL (reference sequence). Trimming cost V 4 bases and J 4 bases, with 17 bases left between them. The CDR3 totals 16 residues. The DNA of the CDR3 is TGTGCCAGCAGCCGTGGACTGGGGGCAGGGTACAATGAGCAGTTCTTC. Protein sequence: CASSRGLGAGYNEQFF.

The chain is built from TRBV10-3 and TRBJ1-1, with 9 nucleotides matching TRBD1. Germline assignment: CDR1 ENHRY and CDR2 SYGVKD. V lost 4 bases and J lost 3; bases outside the gene matches: 3. This CDR3 has 14 amino acids. Here the CDR3 DNA reads TGTGCCATCAGTGGGGGACAGGGCTACACTGAAGCTTTCTTT. Protein: CAISGGQGYTEAFF.

The chain joins TRBV24-1 to TRBJ2-1; possibly TRBD1 or TRBD2 for D (6 bases each). V lost 7 bases, J lost 10 bases, and 16 bases lay in between. The CDR3 totals 13 residues. Germline V gene lookup returns CDR1 KGHDR and CDR2 SFDVKD. The chain's CDR3 is CATSLSGAGEQFF. CDR3 coding DNA: TGTGCCACCAGCTTGTCGGGGGCGGGAGAGCAGTTCTTC.